The clone carrying this T cell receptor beta chain showed up just a few times. This sample is part of a study of blood T cell repertoires in COVID-19. Background on the study: The study drew acute and convalescent COVID-19 samples from the United States, Italy and Spain.

Germline V gene lookup returns CDR1 MNHEY and CDR2 SVGEGT. J lost 6 bases, V lost 4 bases, and 5 bases had no gene match. The CDR3 spans 14 residues. In the authors' workflow: For nucleated cells, counts were estimated from reference gene primer amplification. TCRdb's table, derived via immunoSEQ multiplex PCR, lists solely in-frame clones and lacks some. V and J calls and clone size come straight from that table; D and trimming were deduced from the DNA. The sample has under 100,000 clones, 65% to 80% seen once; the top ten hold 20%. V usage is TRBV6-2 or TRBV6-3 and J usage is TRBJ2-3; 9 positions agree with TRBD2. This TCR was sampled from a woman aged 80 or older with active or convalescent COVID-19. The sequenced material came from peripheral blood. CDR3 in amino acids: CASSFSGGLDTQYF. The CDR3 nucleotides read TGTGCCAGCAGTTTCAGCGGGGGGCTGGATACGCAGTATTTT.